The rows below give T cell receptor beta chains drawn from one sample of a study of CXCR3-negative and CXCR3-positive naive CD8 T cells. TCRdb re-called the 5' RACE reads and gives one entry per CDR3 protein, without DNA. The sample holds 50,000 to 75,000 distinct CDR3 sequences. The sample comprised naive CXCR3- CD8+ T cells from blood. The receptors were sampled from a human donor in good health. Some clones in this sample may be carry-over from other donors' samples. The CDR3 runs from the conserved cysteine through the conserved F or W. Not all rows give a size; the values are once, few, many and, for expanded clones, a class.

TRBJ1-1 | TRBV2 | - | CASSEDRMNTEAFF
TRBJ1-5 | TRBV7-9 | - | CASSLAGEVGNQPQHF
TRBJ2-7 | TRBV7-9 | - | CASSLVAGLAYEQYF
TRBJ2-2 | TRBV29-1 | - | CSVEDPNAPRQGETGELFF
TRBJ2-1 | TRBV20-1 | - | CSARVAGGYNEQFF
TRBJ2-5 | TRBV6-6 | - | CASSYSVKGIDLETQYF
TRBJ2-7 | TRBV27 | - | CASSLQASRTGYHEQYF
TRBJ2-5 | TRBV7-8 | - | CASSLPPTSLAGALGETQYF
TRBJ2-7 | TRBV12-3/TRBV12-4 | - | CASRQTYEQYF
TRBJ2-2 | TRBV5-1 | - | CASSLMGGERTGDTGELFF
TRBJ2-2 | TRBV6-4 | medium-sized | CASSASGSTGELFF
TRBJ2-7 | TRBV6-5 | - | CASMAARSYYEQYF
TRBJ2-7 | TRBV7-6 | - | CASRPNEWHGYEQYF
TRBJ2-7 | TRBV12-3/TRBV12-4 | - | CASSSSRIVSYEQYF
TRBJ1-6 | TRBV13 | - | CASSLGQGSSVDSPLHF
TRBJ2-3 | TRBV11-3 | medium-sized | CASSQAGRGASTDTQYF
TRBJ2-5 | TRBV28 | - | CASSLSGDRESETQYF
TRBJ1-4 | TRBV7-9 | - | CASSFVNEHNEKLFF
TRBJ2-7 | TRBV7-9 | - | CASSSDRSSYEQYF
TRBJ2-3 | TRBV30 | - | CAWSVGTVSTDTQYF
TRBJ2-1 | TRBV14 | - | CASSQDLLRWETQYNEQFF
TRBJ2-7 | TRBV7-3 | - | CASSLGPKNEQYF
TRBJ2-7 | TRBV7-9 | - | CASSLAPGARTYEQYF
TRBJ1-6 | TRBV20-1 | - | CSARDLGSPLHF
TRBJ2-1 | TRBV6-6 | - | CASSALSNEQFF
TRBJ2-2 | TRBV7-9 | - | CASSFEAGGPGELFF
TRBJ1-1 | TRBV6-2/TRBV6-3 | - | CASSYSRVQENTEAFF
TRBJ2-7 | TRBV20-1 | - | CSASTGLAGAWEQYF
TRBJ2-5 | TRBV9 | - | CASSVEGHPGETQYF
TRBJ2-4 | TRBV12-3/TRBV12-4 | - | CASTQEAGELNIQYF
TRBJ2-7 | TRBV25-1 | - | CASSAGTGGYEQYF
TRBJ2-7 | TRBV29-1 | - | CSVDQQGSYEQYF
TRBJ2-2 | TRBV6-2/TRBV6-3 | - | CASSSPAFNTGELFF
TRBJ2-4 | TRBV12-3/TRBV12-4 | - | CASSLDQRTGLNIQYF
TRBJ2-7 | TRBV29-1 | - | CSVGWRGGGHEQYF